These T cell receptor beta chains were read from a single sample in a study of cytomegalovirus exposure and HLA in healthy donors. The repertoire was sequenced with immunoSEQ multiplex PCR; TCRdb's copy has only in-frame clones and lacks some. The sample includes over 100,000 clones, 50% to 75% seen only once; the top ten take under 9%. Sequenced: PBMCs. These receptor sequences come from a woman aged 35 to 49 in good health and CMV-seropositive. Both conserved end residues are part of each CDR3. The size of a clone is reported for some rows only, either as once, few or many, or as a class for expanded clones.

V,J,size,CDR3
TRBV30,TRBJ1-1,-,CAWTGVPEAFF
TRBV5-1,TRBJ1-6,-,CASSGGQGNSPLHF
TRBV6-5,TRBJ2-7,-,CASSYSSGLSYEQYF
TRBV6-1,TRBJ1-2,once,CASSEEWGRGYGYTF
TRBV28,TRBJ1-5,once,CASSSPQGPAPQHF
TRBV7-3,TRBJ1-1,few,CASSLTGGNTEAFF
TRBV18,TRBJ1-2,-,CASSRNRDSYGYTF
TRBV29-1,TRBJ2-3,-,CSVEDLAGATDTQYF
TRBV6-5,-,-,CASSYLLSYEQYF
TRBV10-3,TRBJ2-1,-,CAISDRNNEQLF
TRBV28,TRBJ2-1,-,CASSLAHDNEQFF
TRBV28,TRBJ2-3,few,CASSLPADTQYF
TRBV5-6,TRBJ2-1,few,CASSLGDRAYNEQFF
TRBV6-1,TRBJ2-7,-,CASSGRTSLEQYF
TRBV7-8,TRBJ2-1,once,CASSLGASGQGFSSYNEQFF
TRBV5-5,TRBJ1-3,-,CASSPEAWSSGNTIYF
TRBV15,TRBJ2-7,-,CATSGPGQGKYEQYF
TRBV7-9,TRBJ1-1,-,CASTKTGTTEAFF
TRBV7-6,TRBJ2-1,-,CASSRFDNEQFF
TRBV28,TRBJ2-1,-,CASSSDGLAGGYYNEQFF
TRBV2,TRBJ1-2,-,CASSSGTGNYGYTF
TRBV7-7,TRBJ2-3,-,CASSMGQGPHPEDTQYF
TRBV27,TRBJ2-7,-,CASSPIGQLYSYEQYF
TRBV12-5,TRBJ2-5,few,CASGWGWDGGQETQYF
TRBV4-2,TRBJ2-2,few,CASSQVAGNTGELFF
TRBV5-1,TRBJ2-3,few,CASTTGTGVTDTQYF
TRBV11-2,TRBJ1-1,-,CASSYDLGRYTEAFF
TRBV28,TRBJ1-5,-,CATTFQNQPQHF
TRBV4-2,TRBJ2-3,-,CASSHPPSGEGDTQYF